This is a list of T cell receptor beta chains from one sample in a study of cytomegalovirus exposure and HLA in healthy donors. Only in-frame clones appear in the TCRdb table, and some are missing; sequencing was by immunoSEQ multiplex PCR. The sample lists about 160,000 clones, 60% to 80% occurring once. Sequenced sample: PBMCs. These receptors came from a man aged 45 to 65 in good health and CMV-seropositive. The conserved cysteine and the conserved F or W are not part of the CDR3 here.

V	J	CDR3
TRBV5-1	TRBJ2-7	ASSQRTGNHEQY
TRBV5-6	TRBJ1-5	ASSKKDGTGRNQPQH
TRBV9	TRBJ1-1	ASSVASGNTEAF
TRBV2	TRBJ2-1	ASSGGGSYNEQF
TRBV6-5	TRBJ2-1	ASSRQGLNNEQF
TRBV2	TRBJ2-5	ASTSGTQY
TRBV7-8	TRBJ2-3	ASILIAGGSTDTQY
TRBV27	TRBJ1-5	ASSLHRAPKGSNQPQH
TRBV19	TRBJ1-2	ASSDRDRGGYT
TRBV6-5	TRBJ1-1	ASRHRRGGSEAF
TRBV5-4	TRBJ2-7	ASSFSGAYEQY
TRBV28	TRBJ1-6	ACLGTGELVYSPLH
TRBV7-2	TRBJ2-1	ASSLPLLAGLPYNEQF
TRBV29-1	TRBJ1-2	SVEDRHWTGRTSYGYT
TRBV5-1	TRBJ2-5	ASSLVGGGPQETQY
TRBV9	TRBJ1-4	ASRQGDATNEKLF
TRBV5-4	TRBJ2-3	ASVGTNTDTQY
TRBV10-3	TRBJ1-5	AISGGPIKYSNQPQH
TRBV6-1	TRBJ2-7	ASSELGLVAYEQY
TRBV5-4	TRBJ1-5	ASSLDPGGGQPQH
TRBV11-2	TRBJ1-1	ASSLDSLVAGVGMNTEAF
TRBV6-5	TRBJ1-2	ASSIDSTGNYGYT
TRBV13	TRBJ2-3	ASSSPHSTDTQY
TRBV7-6	TRBJ2-3	ASAGTPVGDTQY
TRBV18	TRBJ1-6	ATEGRGTPLH
TRBV14	TRBJ2-6	ASSFLSSGANVLT
TRBV5-4	TRBJ2-5	ASSLESTGRWETQY
TRBV9	TRBJ1-2	ASSVADRLGYT
TRBV2	TRBJ1-1	ASSVAAGTEAF
TRBV5-1	TRBJ2-2	ASSTSGVPNTGELF
TRBV9	TRBJ1-3	ASSVNRGGGDTIY
TRBV9	TRBJ2-1	ASSVGWRSSYNEQF
TRBV19	TRBJ1-1	ASSIRAF
TRBV5-4	TRBJ1-2	ASSPDREAYGYT
TRBV15	TRBJ1-4	ATGQGATNEKLF
TRBV7-2	TRBJ2-5	ASSSDGPGVLGETQY
TRBV7-9	TRBJ1-2	ASTEGVYGYT
TRBV4-1	TRBJ1-1	ASRGGLTEAF
TRBV5-1	TRBJ1-3	ASRAGYTSSSGNTIY
TRBV7-3	TRBJ2-1	ASSPGTSGRGEQF
TRBV7-2	TRBJ2-7	ASSLNSGLNNYEQY
TRBV5-1	TRBJ1-2	ASSPGGNYGYT
TRBV7-9	TRBJ2-3	ASSFPAMAGAPNFYTQY
TRBV5-1	TRBJ2-3	ASSLARGATDTQY
TRBV23-1	TRBJ2-5	ASSLTGEHAETQY
TRBV5-4	TRBJ2-5	ASSPRTLGGPETQY
TRBV10-3	TRBJ1-3	AIRGGSGNTIY
TRBV5-1	TRBJ2-3	ASSSQGARSDTQY
TRBV6-6	TRBJ2-5	ASSPITGETQY
TRBV19	TRBJ2-2	ASSIGGGLSTGELF
TRBV13	TRBJ2-1	ASSKDSYNEQF
TRBV7-9	TRBJ2-7	ASSLNEAPTGQGLHEQY
TRBV7-9	TRBJ1-5	ASSVGHLSNQPQH
TRBV11-2	TRBJ1-5	ASSPGQHGNQPQH
TRBV18	TRBJ1-1	ASLDRMNTEAF